This record concerns one T cell receptor beta chain sequence. Its matching antigen is unknown. This sample is drawn from a study of blood T cells in healthy people across ages. Study-wide findings and caveats: Across the age range, TCR beta diversity per million T cells fell in a roughly linear way.

Germline V CDR1 and CDR2: DFQATT, SNEGSKA (reference sequence). The CDR3 has 16 residues. Deletions cut 5 bases from V and 0 bases from J, with 17 bases between. Whenever a sample was processed, at least 6.5 million PBMCs were isolated. Together with a sample-barcoded 5' primer, a J-beta primer mix was included in a second PCR lasting about 7 to 11 cycles. From the 5' RACE reads, TCRdb called clonotypes with MiXCR, one entry per CDR3 protein. The sample lists 800,000 to 950,000 distinct CDR3 sequences; 25% to 35% were seen once. These data also formed part of another study, on T cells of mothers and their children. According to that study: Similar effects of thymic selection on TCR recombination output were recorded in related and unrelated pairs.

Specimen: blood. The chain carries TRBV20-1 and TRBJ2-4; a weak D match, TRBD2 (6 bases). The TCR originated in a middle-aged woman in good health. CDR3 nucleotides: TGCAGTGCTCTAGCCTCCGGGGGAGCAGCCAAAAACATTCAGTACTTC. This encodes CSALASGGAAKNIQYF.